Listed below are T cell receptor beta chains from one sample, sequenced in a study of blood T cell repertoires in COVID-19. This table comes from immunoSEQ multiplex PCR, and its TCRdb copy is limited to in-frame clones, with some not included. The table shows hundreds of thousands of clones, with around 90% occurring only once. The sample comprised PBMCs or T cells enriched from blood (not recorded which). Source of these receptors: a woman in her late teens or twenties with acute COVID-19. Each CDR3 is given with its conserved first and last residue. Each record gives: D gene, V gene, clone size, J gene, CDR3 length, CDR3 protein, CDR3 DNA. A D gene is named only where the DNA matches it firmly. Part of the rows lack a size; the others show once, few, many or a class for expanded clones.

d_call: TRBD1; v_call: TRBV2; clone_size: NA; j_call: TRBJ1-1; cdr3_length: 13; cdr3_aa: CASRQGGNTEAFF; cdr3_nt: TGTGCCAGCAGACAGGGGGGGAACACTGAAGCTTTCTTT
d_call: TRBD1; v_call: TRBV5-5; clone_size: NA; j_call: TRBJ1-1; cdr3_length: 17; cdr3_aa: CASSTGRGQGLNTEAFF; cdr3_nt: TGTGCCAGCAGCACCGGAAGAGGACAGGGTTTGAACACTGAAGCTTTCTTT
d_call: NA; v_call: TRBV7-2; clone_size: NA; j_call: TRBJ2-2; cdr3_length: 14; cdr3_aa: CASSFVTDTGELFF; cdr3_nt: TGTGCCAGCAGCTTCGTGACAGACACCGGGGAGCTGTTTTTT
d_call: TRBD1; v_call: TRBV30; clone_size: NA; j_call: TRBJ1-1; cdr3_length: 14; cdr3_aa: CAWSVTQGGTEAFF; cdr3_nt: TGTGCCTGGAGTGTGACACAGGGGGGCACTGAAGCTTTCTTT
d_call: TRBD2; v_call: TRBV11-3; clone_size: NA; j_call: TRBJ2-7; cdr3_length: 14; cdr3_aa: CASSSGLAGGKQYF; cdr3_nt: TGTGCCAGCAGCTCAGGACTAGCGGGAGGCAAGCAGTACTTC
d_call: NA; v_call: TRBV28; clone_size: once; j_call: TRBJ1-2; cdr3_length: 13; cdr3_aa: CASSTREGYGYTF; cdr3_nt: TGTGCCAGCAGCACCAGGGAGGGCTATGGCTACACCTTC
d_call: NA; v_call: TRBV2; clone_size: NA; j_call: TRBJ2-5; cdr3_length: 14; cdr3_aa: CASSEEGGQETQYF; cdr3_nt: TGTGCCAGCAGTGAAGAAGGGGGCCAAGAGACCCAGTACTTC
d_call: NA; v_call: TRBV7-9; clone_size: NA; j_call: TRBJ2-7; cdr3_length: 16; cdr3_aa: CASSPLRGDKPYEQYF; cdr3_nt: TGTGCCAGCAGCCCCTTAAGAGGGGACAAGCCCTACGAGCAGTACTTC
d_call: TRBD2; v_call: TRBV9; clone_size: NA; j_call: TRBJ2-7; cdr3_length: 16; cdr3_aa: CASSPGDYRAGYEQYF; cdr3_nt: TGTGCCAGCAGCCCGGGGGACTACCGGGCAGGGTACGAGCAGTACTTC
d_call: TRBD1; v_call: TRBV27; clone_size: NA; j_call: TRBJ2-7; cdr3_length: 14; cdr3_aa: CASSFTNRGYEQYF; cdr3_nt: TGTGCCAGCAGTTTCACAAACAGGGGTTACGAGCAGTACTTC
d_call: NA; v_call: TRBV10-3; clone_size: NA; j_call: TRBJ1-1; cdr3_length: 17; cdr3_aa: CAISESIIQARGTEAFF; cdr3_nt: TGTGCCATCAGTGAGTCTATCATCCAGGCCCGGGGAACTGAAGCTTTCTTT